A single sample is the source of the 20 T cell receptor beta chains below, sequenced in a study of blood T cell repertoires in COVID-19 (dated by TCRdb to about 2020). Libraries were prepared through the immunoSEQ multiplex PCR assay. TCRdb retrieved this table from immuneACCESS and kept in-frame rearrangements only. Not all clones are present; in checked studies, unresolved V genes account for under half, and no reason is known for the remainder. This sample has 250,000 to 300,000 clones in its table, and about 87% of those were observed once. Roughly 3.6% of the sample is taken by the ten largest. The sequenced material came from peripheral blood. All receptors come from a woman between 40 and 50 years old with acute or convalescent COVID-19.

The V gene is TRBV4-1, the J gene TRBJ1-1, with a tentative D call TRBD1 (6 bases). Germline loops: CDR1 MGHRA, CDR2 YSYEKL. CDR3 length equals 15 residues. Trimming removed 5 bases from V and 2 bases from J, with 15 bases in between. DNA of the CDR3: TGCGCCAGCAGCATCCGGACAGACACCAACACTGAAGCTTTCTTT. Translating gives CASSIRTDTNTEAFF.

V gene TRBV27 combines with J gene TRBJ1-2, with a tentative D call TRBD1 (6 bases). The CDR3 covers 16 residues. V gave up 4 bases and J gave up 5 bases, with 20 bases separating them. Germline V gene lookup returns CDR1 MNHEY and CDR2 SMNVEV (reference sequence). Here the CDR3 DNA reads TGTGCCAGCAGTTCCTCCACCGGGACAACTCTTTATGGCTACACCTTC. Its protein product is CASSSSTGTTLYGYTF.

The V and J genes are TRBV4-1 and TRBJ1-4; 7 positions agree with TRBD1. Germline V gives CDR1 MGHRA, CDR2 YSYEKL. The CDR3 has 16 residues. V lost 0 bases to trimming and J lost 7 bases; unmatched junction nucleotides: 8. The CDR3 nucleotides are TGCGCCAGCAGCCAAGATGTCGCAGGGGGAGGTGAAAAACTGTTTTTT. Translation: CASSQDVAGGGEKLFF.

The chain recombines TRBV11-2 with TRBJ2-5; 8 bases fit TRBD2. The CDR3 has 15 amino acids. Trimming removed 0 bases from V and 5 bases from J; junction bases left unmatched: 5. CDR1 and CDR2 from the germline V gene are SGHAT and FQNNGV. CDR3 amino acids: CASSLDGTRMETQYF. CDR3 bases: TGTGCCAGCAGCTTAGATGGGACTAGGATGGAGACCCAGTACTTC.

CDR3 protein: CASSIPTGGSGANVLTF. DNA for the CDR3: TGTGCCAGTAGTATCCCGACAGGGGGGTCTGGGGCCAACGTCCTGACTTTC. The genes are TRBV19 and TRBJ2-6, with 9 bases fitting TRBD1. The CDR3 consists of 17 residues. Germline loops: CDR1 LNHDA, CDR2 SQIVND (reference sequence). The ends lost 3 bases at V and 1 base at J; junction bases unmatched: 4.

This rearrangement joins TRBV6-5 to TRBJ1-6; the D is unclear. This CDR3 comprises 15 residues. Germline V CDR1 and CDR2: MNHEY, SVGAGI. The V end was cut by 2 bases, the J end by 11 bases, with 16 bases between. CDR3 loop: CASSYRGINKPPLHF. DNA for the CDR3: TGTGCCAGCAGTTACCGCGGAATAAATAAGCCACCCCTCCACTTT.

The rearrangement joins TRBV4-2 to TRBJ1-1; perhaps TRBD1 as D (6 bases). Trimming shortened V by 0 bases and J by 1 base, and 12 bases separated the two germline ends. This CDR3 region has 16 residues. Germline lookup yields CDR1 LGHNA and CDR2 YNFKEQ. CDR3 sequence: CASSQDTDRSNTEAFF. Written as DNA, the CDR3 is TGTGCCAGCAGCCAAGATACCGACAGGTCGAACACTGAAGCTTTCTTT.

The chain employs TRBV28 and TRBJ2-5, with TRBD2 matching 10 bases. The CDR3 covers 18 residues. Germline V gives CDR1 MDHEN, CDR2 SYDVKM. V shed 3 bases and J 0 bases; nucleotides not matched to a gene: 10. CDR3: CASSFRSSGGTYQETQYF. The CDR3 DNA reads TGTGCCAGCAGTTTCCGGAGTAGCGGGGGGACTTACCAAGAGACCCAGTACTTC. Variable domain in full (rest from reference TRBV28 and TRBJ2-5): DVKVTQSSRYLVKRTGEKVFLECVQDMDHENMFWYRQDPGLGLRLIYFSYDVKMKEKGDIPEGYSVSREKKERFSLILESASTNQTSMYLCASSFRSSGGTYQETQYFGPGTRLLVL.

The CDR3 reads CAWSVGLAAPGYGYTF. In nucleotides, the CDR3 is TGTGCCTGGAGTGTAGGTTTGGCAGCCCCAGGATATGGCTACACCTTC. The rearrangement uses TRBV30 and TRBJ1-2; D is unclear. The V and J ends lost 0 bases and 5 bases respectively, with 19 bases between them. Germline CDR1 GTSNPN, CDR2 SVGIG (reference sequence). The length of the CDR3 is 16 residues. The full variable domain, its missing parts supplied by reference TRBV30 and TRBJ1-2, is SQTIHQWPATLVQPVGSPLSLECTVEGTSNPNLYWYRQAAGRGLQLLFYSVGIGQISSEVPQNLSASRPQDRQFILSSKKLLLSDSGFYLCAWSVGLAAPGYGYTFGSGTRLTVV.

The rearrangement uses TRBV3-1 (or the pseudogene TRBV3-2) and TRBJ1-4; D uncertain. In germline, CDR1 is LGHDT, CDR2 YNNKEL (reference sequence). This CDR3 has 16 amino acids. Trimming took off 0 bases at V and 5 bases at J, with 13 bases between the two ends. This CDR3 is CASSQDASPGNEKLFF. DNA of the CDR3: TGTGCCAGCAGCCAAGATGCGTCCCCGGGGAATGAAAAACTGTTTTTT.

This clone appeared a single time. The V gene is TRBV5-1, the J gene TRBJ1-4; 8 bases are a match to TRBD1. Germline loops: CDR1 SGHRS, CDR2 YFSETQ. The trim removed 0 bases at V and 8 bases at J, leaving 15 bases unmatched. There are 18 residues in the CDR3. CDR3 region: CASSLAVVGSTGVEKLFF. The CDR3 nucleotides read TGCGCCAGCAGCTTGGCCGTAGTGGGTTCGACAGGGGTGGAAAAACTGTTTTTT.

This chain uses TRBV11-2 with TRBJ1-5, with a possible D match to TRBD1 (6 bases). The CDR3 consists of 15 residues. V gave up 1 base and J gave up 3 bases, with 10 bases separating them. The germline gives CDR1 SGHAT, CDR2 FQNNGV. CDR3 residues: CASSLGGQPNQPQHF. CDR3 bases: TGTGCCAGCAGCTTAGGGGGACAACCCAATCAGCCCCAGCATTTT.

V usage is TRBV7-9 and J usage is TRBJ2-1; possibly TRBD1 for D (6 bases). Looked up from germline, CDR1 is SEHNR and CDR2 is FQNEAQ (reference sequence). V was pared by 2 bases and J by 10 bases, with 15 bases between. The CDR3 contains 14 residues. The CDR3, as DNA: TGTGCCAGCAGCTTAACGGCAGGGGCCACGGAGCAGTTCTTC. Its translation: CASSLTAGATEQFF.

The V call is TRBV14, the J call TRBJ2-3; 8 positions match TRBD2. After removal of 0 bases from V and 2 bases from J, the junction contained 4 bases not matched to a gene. Germline V gives CDR1 SGHDN, CDR2 FVKESK. The CDR3 loop spans 16 amino acids. CDR3 sequence reads: CASSQDVRGDTDTQYF. The CDR3 bases are TGTGCCAGCAGCCAAGATGTGCGGGGGGACACAGATACGCAGTATTTT.

The chain uses TRBV6-5 and TRBJ1-1; TRBD1 agrees at 9 bases. Trimming took 5 bases from V and 1 from J; bases not matched to a gene: 5. Germline V gives CDR1 MNHEY, CDR2 SVGAGI. The CDR3 is made up of 15 amino acids. CDR3 in DNA: TGTGCCAGCAGTACCCTGGGACAGGGGAACACTGAAGCTTTCTTT. It specifies CASSTLGQGNTEAFF.

The V and J genes are TRBV6-1 and TRBJ2-3, with TRBD1 matching 7 bases. CDR3 length: 16 residues. Per germline, CDR1 MNHNS and CDR2 SASEGT. The V and J ends lost 3 bases and 6 bases, in that order; junction bases with no gene match: 12. CDR3 in amino acids: CASSDPGTAWGDTQYF. CDR3 nucleotide sequence: TGTGCCAGCAGTGACCCCGGGACAGCCTGGGGGGATACGCAGTATTTT.

V and J are TRBV7-2 and TRBJ1-2; D unclear. Germline CDR1 SGHTA, CDR2 FQGNSA. This CDR3 is 11 amino acids long. The V end lost 4 bases, the J end lost 3 bases, and 3 bases lay between the germline ends. CDR3 bases: TGTGCCAGCAGCTCCGACTATGGCTACACCTTC. It specifies CASSSDYGYTF.

The J gene is TRBJ1-2, the V gene TRBV30; TRBD1 agrees at 7 bases. This CDR3 contains 14 residues. J lost 0 bases, V lost 3 bases, and 4 bases had no gene match. Germline CDR1 GTSNPN, CDR2 SVGIG (reference sequence). DNA for the CDR3: TGTGCCTGGAGCAGACAGGGTACTAACTATGGCTACACCTTC. Its translation: CAWSRQGTNYGYTF.

Here the CDR3 DNA reads TGTGCCAGCAGTAATGGACAGTCTTATGGCTACACCTTC. It codes for CASSNGQSYGYTF. The V call is TRBV11-2, the J call TRBJ1-2, with D possibly matching TRBD1 (6 bases). The CDR3 runs 13 residues. V lost 6 bases to trimming and J lost 5 bases, with 13 bases between them. Germline assignment: CDR1 SGHAT and CDR2 FQNNGV.

The chain employs TRBV24-1 and TRBJ2-4; 9 nucleotides agree with TRBD1. J lost 8 bases, V lost 3 bases, and 7 bases had no gene match. The germline V gene has CDR1 KGHDR and CDR2 SFDVKD. The CDR3 covers 15 residues. As DNA, the CDR3 is TGTGCCACCAGTGATACCAAGACAGGGGGTGACATTCAGTACTTC. The encoded protein is CATSDTKTGGDIQYF.